One and the same sample provided the 20 T cell receptor beta chains below, sequenced in a study of cytomegalovirus exposure and HLA in healthy donors. It was with 60 Vbeta and 13 Jbeta primers that the PCR ran. TCRdb's copy holds only in-frame clones and misses some; the assay was immunoSEQ multiplex PCR. The profile shows under 200,000 clones, roughly 84% of them singletons. Sequenced material: PBMCs. Source of these receptors: a boy under 18 in good health and CMV-seronegative.

This CDR3 reads CASSLALRQGGNTIYF. The CDR3 nucleotides are TGTGCCAGCAGCTTAGCGCTTCGACAAGGAGGAAACACCATATATTTT. This chain connects TRBV7-8 to TRBJ1-3; D unclear. Trimming took off 0 bases at V and 4 bases at J, with 13 bases between the two ends. The CDR3 is 16 amino acids. Germline V gene data show CDR1 as SGHVS and CDR2 as FQNEAQ.

J is TRBJ2-1 and V is TRBV9, with 7 nucleotides matching TRBD2. The trim removed 4 bases at V and 8 bases at J, leaving 6 bases unmatched. Germline assignment: CDR1 SGDLS and CDR2 YYNGEE. This CDR3 has 13 amino acids. CDR3 sequence reads: CASSPHGGYEQFF. The CDR3 nucleotides are TGTGCCAGCAGCCCGCACGGGGGGTATGAGCAGTTCTTC. The variable domain in full, completed from reference TRBV9 and TRBJ2-1, reads DSGVTQTPKHLITATGQRVTLRCSPRSGDLSVYWYQQSLDQGLQFLIQYYNGEERAKGNILERFSAQQFPDLHSELNLSSLELGDSALYFCASSPHGGYEQFFGPGTRLTVL.

The chain recombines TRBV6-5 with TRBJ1-6; unclear D gene. Germline CDR1 MNHEY, CDR2 SVGAGI. With 2 bases removed from V and 9 bases from J, the gap between germline ends came to 5 bases. This CDR3 region has 12 residues. CDR3 loop: CASSYGSSPLHF. The CDR3 DNA follows: TGTGCCAGCAGTTACGGGAGTTCACCCCTCCACTTT.

V gene TRBV10-3 combines with J gene TRBJ1-6; 9 bases align to TRBD1. V trimming: 9 bases; J trimming: 0 bases; junction bases outside the gene matches: 9. The length of the CDR3 is 17 residues. The germline gives CDR1 ENHRY, CDR2 SYGVKD. CDR3 in DNA: TGTGCCATACGATCCGGGACAGGGAGCTCCTATAATTCACCCCTCCACTTT. This sequence encodes CAIRSGTGSSYNSPLHF.

The V call is TRBV7-9, the J call TRBJ2-1, with 10 bases lining up with TRBD2. Germline values: CDR1 SEHNR, CDR2 FQNEAQ (reference sequence). Trimming removed 0 bases from V and 7 bases from J; junction bases left unmatched: 3. This CDR3 spans 15 amino acids. CDR3 amino acids: CASSLAAGGQNEQFF. For the CDR3, the DNA is TGTGCCAGCAGCTTAGCAGCGGGAGGGCAGAATGAGCAGTTCTTC.

This CDR3 is CASSFGQGEAFF. The CDR3 region has the DNA TGTGCCAGCAGCTTTGGACAGGGTGAAGCTTTCTTT. The chain employs TRBV2 and TRBJ1-1, with TRBD1 matching over 8 bases. The V gene end was trimmed by 6 bases and the J gene end by 7 bases; junction bases not matched to a gene: 4. Germline V lookup: CDR1 SNHLY, CDR2 FYNNEI. This CDR3 is 12 amino acids long.

The V and J genes are TRBV30 and TRBJ1-3, with D possibly matching TRBD1 (6 bases). V was clipped by 2 bases and J by 4 bases, with 15 bases between them. The CDR3 runs to 15 residues. Germline V CDR1 and CDR2: GTSNPN, SVGIG (reference sequence). The CDR3 loop reads CAWSWGGADGNTIYF. CDR3 DNA sequence: TGTGCCTGGAGTTGGGGGGGCGCGGACGGAAACACCATATATTTT. Full variable domain (outside the CDR3, taken from reference TRBV30 and TRBJ1-3): SQTIHQWPATLVQPVGSPLSLECTVEGTSNPNLYWYRQAAGRGLQLLFYSVGIGQISSEVPQNLSASRPQDRQFILSSKKLLLSDSGFYLCAWSWGGADGNTIYFGEGSWLTVV.

The chain recombines TRBV29-1 with TRBJ2-5; D remains ambiguous. V was clipped by 1 base and J by 0 bases, with 15 bases between them. Germline CDR1 SQVTM, CDR2 ANQGSEA. CDR3 length equals 16 residues. The CDR3 protein is CSVEALESSYQETQYF. DNA of the CDR3: TGCAGCGTTGAAGCTCTAGAGTCGTCGTACCAAGAGACCCAGTACTTC.

V is TRBV13 and J is TRBJ2-1; a possible D gene is TRBD1 (5 bases). CDR1 and CDR2 (germline): PRHDT, FYEKMQ (reference sequence). V was cut by 5 bases and J by 4 bases, with 9 bases left in between. The CDR3 has 13 amino acids. The CDR3 region is CASSGAGYNEQFF. CDR3 nucleotides: TGTGCCAGCAGCGGGGCTGGGTACAATGAGCAGTTCTTC. Full variable domain (outside the CDR3, taken from reference TRBV13 and TRBJ2-1): AAGVIQSPRHLIKEKRETATLKCYPIPRHDTVYWYQQGPGQDPQFLISFYEKMQSDKGSIPDRFSAQQFSDYHSELNMSSLELGDSALYFCASSGAGYNEQFFGPGTRLTVL.

The chain combines TRBV18 with TRBJ1-1, with D possibly being TRBD1 (6 bases). V was shortened by 3 bases and J by 8 bases, with 10 bases between the two germline ends. This CDR3 is 12 amino acids long. Germline V gene sequence: CDR1 KGHSH, CDR2 LQKENI. The chain's CDR3 is CASSPGRGEAFF. CDR3 in DNA: TGTGCCAGCTCACCGGGCAGGGGCGAAGCTTTCTTT.

The genes are TRBV27 and TRBJ2-3; D gene uncertain. Trimming stripped 5 bases from V and 8 bases from J, with 11 bases between. Germline CDR1 is MNHEY and CDR2 is SMNVEV (reference sequence). This CDR3 is 12 amino acids long. The CDR3: CASSHLPGTQYF. The CDR3 DNA reads as TGTGCCAGCAGTCACCTCCCGGGTACGCAGTATTTT.

In DNA, the CDR3 is TGTGCCAGCAGCACCCTGGACAGCGTCCTTTTCTTGAACACTGAAGCTTTCTTT. Protein product: CASSTLDSVLFLNTEAFF. The V call is TRBV9, the J call TRBJ1-1, with D possibly TRBD1 on 6 matching bases. The CDR3 runs to 18 residues. Trimming left V 4 bases short and J 0 bases short, with 22 bases between. Germline V gene lookup returns CDR1 SGDLS and CDR2 YYNGEE.

The rearrangement uses TRBV7-7 and TRBJ1-5; 9 bases fit TRBD1. Germline loops: CDR1 SSHAT, CDR2 FNYEAQ (reference sequence). The CDR3 length is 14 residues. CDR3 loop: CARGQGRGTQPQHF. The CDR3 DNA sequence: TGTGCTAGAGGACAGGGGAGAGGGACCCAGCCCCAGCATTTT. The variable domain in full, with the rest retrieved from reference TRBV7-7 and TRBJ1-5, is GAGVSQSPRYKVTKRGQDVTLRCDPISSHATLYWYQQALGQGPEFLTYFNYEAQPDKSGLPSDRFSAERPEGSISTLTIQRTEQRDSAMYRCARGQGRGTQPQHFGDGTRLSIL.

This clone has just one count. In DNA, the CDR3 is TGTGCCAGCAGCTTAGCGCATCGGCAGGGGAGGGTCAATGAGCAGTTCTTC. This encodes CASSLAHRQGRVNEQFF. J is TRBJ2-1 and V is TRBV7-8, with D perhaps TRBD2 (7 bases). CDR3 length equals 17 residues. CDR1 is SGHVS and CDR2 is FQNEAQ in the germline V gene. Trimming took 0 bases from V and 6 from J, leaving 18 bases between them. The variable domain in full, completed from reference TRBV7-8 and TRBJ2-1, reads GAGVSQSPRYKVAKRGQDVALRCDPISGHVSLFWYQQALGQGPEFLTYFQNEAQLDKSGLPSDRFFAERPEGSVSTLKIQRTQQEDSAVYLCASSLAHRQGRVNEQFFGPGTRLTVL.

The chain couples TRBV11-2 to TRBJ2-7; 10 bases map to TRBD2. V lost 5 bases to trimming and J lost 4 bases; unmatched junction nucleotides: 5. Germline loops: CDR1 SGHAT, CDR2 FQNNGV. This CDR3 comprises 14 residues. The CDR3 DNA reads as TGTGCCAGCAGCCGTCTACTAGCGGGGTACGAGCAGTACTTC. It encodes CASSRLLAGYEQYF.

This chain links TRBV6-5 with TRBJ1-2, with a weak D call TRBD1 (5 bases). The CDR3 length is 13 residues. Germline V gene lookup returns CDR1 MNHEY and CDR2 SVGAGI. Trimming cost V 5 bases and J 4 bases, with 11 bases left between them. The DNA of the CDR3 is TGTGCCAGCAGTGCCTCAGGGATCTATGGCTACACCTTC. Protein sequence: CASSASGIYGYTF.

The chain recombines TRBV5-1 with TRBJ1-5, with D unclear. The germline gives CDR1 SGHRS, CDR2 YFSETQ. The CDR3 consists of 13 residues. V was pared by 2 bases and J by 5 bases, with 8 bases between. The CDR3 region has the DNA TGCGCCAGCAGCTTCGAGGGAGATCAGCCCCAGCATTTT. This translates into CASSFEGDQPQHF.

The rearrangement joins TRBV5-6 to TRBJ1-2; 10 bases line up with TRBD1. Germline CDR1 is SGHDT and CDR2 is YYEEEE. Trimming cost V 3 bases and J 0 bases; bases outside gene matches: 2. CDR3 length equals 15 residues. Written as DNA, the CDR3 is TGTGCCAGCAGCTGGGACAGGGGAGCTAACTATGGCTACACCTTC. Amino acid sequence: CASSWDRGANYGYTF. Complete variable domain (other parts from reference TRBV5-6 and TRBJ1-2): DAGVTQSPTHLIKTRGQQVTLRCSPKSGHDTVSWYQQALGQGPQFIFQYYEEEERQRGNFPDRFSGHQFPNYSSELNVNALLLGDSALYLCASSWDRGANYGYTFGSGTRLTVV.

V and J are TRBV10-3 and TRBJ1-2, with 7 bases lining up with TRBD1. Germline V lookup: CDR1 ENHRY, CDR2 SYGVKD. With V trimmed by 3 bases and J by 5 bases, 6 bases remained unmatched. The CDR3 runs 14 residues. The CDR3 sequence: CAISDPGQRYGYTF. The CDR3 bases are TGTGCCATCAGTGACCCGGGACAGAGATATGGCTACACCTTC.

The CDR3 here is CASSLTGGYGTDTQYF. The CDR3 region has the DNA TGCGCCAGCAGCTTAACAGGGGGCTATGGCACAGATACGCAGTATTTT. This rearrangement joins TRBV5-1 to TRBJ2-3; 9 bases are shared with TRBD1. Germline CDR1 reads SGHRS; CDR2 reads YFSETQ. With V trimmed by 2 bases and J by 1 base, 5 bases remained unmatched. The CDR3 totals 16 residues.